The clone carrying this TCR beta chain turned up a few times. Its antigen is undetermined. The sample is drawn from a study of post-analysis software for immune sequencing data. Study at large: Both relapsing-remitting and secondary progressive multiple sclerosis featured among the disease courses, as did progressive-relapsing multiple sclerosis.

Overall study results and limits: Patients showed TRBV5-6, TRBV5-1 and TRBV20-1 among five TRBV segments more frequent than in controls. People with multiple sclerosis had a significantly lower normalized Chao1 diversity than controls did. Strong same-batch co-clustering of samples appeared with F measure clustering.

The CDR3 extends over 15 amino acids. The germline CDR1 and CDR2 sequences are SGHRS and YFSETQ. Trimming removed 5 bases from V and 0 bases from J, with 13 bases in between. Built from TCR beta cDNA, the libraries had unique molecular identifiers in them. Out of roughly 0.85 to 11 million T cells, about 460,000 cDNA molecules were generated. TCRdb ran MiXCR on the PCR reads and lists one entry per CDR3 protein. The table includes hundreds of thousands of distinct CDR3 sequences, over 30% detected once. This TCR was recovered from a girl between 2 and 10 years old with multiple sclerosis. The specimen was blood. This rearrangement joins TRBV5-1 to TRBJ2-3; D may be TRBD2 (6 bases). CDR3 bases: TGCGCCAGCAGGTCCGGGACTGGAAGCACAGATACGCAGTATTTT. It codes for CASRSGTGSTDTQYF.